One sample yielded the 15 T cell receptor beta chains listed below, sequenced in a study of identical twins. TCRdb redid the calling of the 5' RACE reads with MiXCR, one entry per CDR3 protein. In the table there are over 200,000 distinct CDR3 sequences, roughly 10% of which are singletons. The material sequenced was memory (CD45RO+) T cells sorted from blood. The source of these receptors is a woman aged 18-29 years in good health.

The chain joins TRBV6-1 to TRBJ2-5, with 8 bases lining up with TRBD2. V lost 8 bases to trimming and J lost 4 bases; unmatched junction nucleotides: 6. Germline V gene lookup returns CDR1 MNHNS and CDR2 SASEGT. The CDR3 loop spans 13 amino acids. As DNA, the CDR3 is TGTGCCAGCGGGGCGGGAGGTGGAGAGACCCAGTACTTC. Its protein product is CASGAGGGETQYF.

This clonotype was counted between two and nine times. The rearrangement joins TRBV5-6 to TRBJ2-1, with no clear D. Germline CDR1 and CDR2: SGHDT and YYEEEE. V gave up 6 bases and J gave up 6 bases, with 13 bases separating them. The CDR3 consists of 13 residues. The CDR3 sequence: CASNQDFTNEQFF. CDR3 DNA sequence: TGTGCCAGCAACCAAGACTTCACCAATGAGCAGTTCTTC.

This clonotype was counted between two and nine times. The V gene is TRBV11-2, the J gene TRBJ2-3; TRBD2 matches at 9 bases. The CDR3 loop spans 18 amino acids. Per the germline V gene, CDR1 is SGHAT and CDR2 is FQNNGV. The V and J ends lost 2 bases and 1 base, in that order; junction bases with no gene match: 10. The CDR3 sequence is CASSLRITSGYRTDTQYF. The DNA of the CDR3 is TGTGCCAGCAGCTTAAGGATCACTAGCGGGTACCGCACAGATACGCAGTATTTT.

This clonotype showed up just a few times. The chain uses TRBV20-1 and TRBJ1-6; 10 positions match TRBD1. CDR1 and CDR2 from the germline V gene are DFQATT and SNEGSKA (reference sequence). The CDR3 consists of 14 residues. J gave up 6 bases and V 7 bases, and 6 bases lay outside the gene matches. CDR3 amino acids: CSVSRDRGNSPLHF. CDR3 DNA sequence: TGCAGTGTTTCCCGGGACAGGGGTAATTCACCCCTCCACTTT.

J is TRBJ2-1 and V is TRBV2; weak D call: TRBD2 (5 bases). Germline CDR1 is SNHLY and CDR2 is FYNNEI. The CDR3 spans 19 residues. V was trimmed by 6 bases and J by 8 bases, leaving 32 bases between them. The CDR3 DNA reads as TGTGCCAGCAGGCCCCCTTTCAGCGCATCCCTCACCGGGATCGATGAGCAGTTCTTC. Amino acids: CASRPPFSASLTGIDEQFF.

This chain uses TRBV20-1 with TRBJ1-1; D gene uncertain. V was cut by 0 bases and J by 8 bases, with 13 bases left in between. The CDR3 consists of 13 residues. Germline CDR1 reads DFQATT; CDR2 reads SNEGSKA (reference sequence). The CDR3 sequence: CSAREPNKAEAFF. In DNA form, the CDR3 reads TGCAGTGCTAGAGAGCCTAACAAAGCGGAAGCTTTCTTT.

This clonotype appeared a few times. The CDR3 coding sequence is TGTGCCAGCAGCTTAATCGGCAGTGGGGCGACCCAGTACTTC. As protein: CASSLIGSGATQYF. This chain uses TRBV7-2 with TRBJ2-5, with D possibly being TRBD1 (5 bases). V was pared by 2 bases and J by 7 bases, with 14 bases between. There are 14 residues in the CDR3. The germline CDR1 and CDR2 sequences are SGHTA and FQGNSA.

This clonotype was recorded a few times. The CDR3 DNA sequence: TGTGCCAGCAGCTCGGGACAGGAAAATGAAAAACTGTTTTTT. The encoded protein is CASSSGQENEKLFF. The chain recombines TRBV13 with TRBJ1-4, with 8 bases fitting TRBD1. The V and J ends lost 4 bases and 5 bases, in that order; junction bases with no gene match: 3. CDR3 length equals 14 residues. The germline gives CDR1 PRHDT, CDR2 FYEKMQ (reference sequence).

The chain carries TRBV6-1 and TRBJ2-7; D is possibly TRBD2 (6 bases). This CDR3 is built from 14 residues. The V end lost 7 bases, the J end lost 1 base, and 14 bases lay between the germline ends. Germline CDR1 and CDR2: MNHNS and SASEGT. CDR3 in amino acids: CASKPGAGSYEQYF. The CDR3 region has the DNA TGTGCCAGCAAACCCGGGGCGGGATCCTACGAGCAGTACTTC.

The chain carries TRBV5-6 and TRBJ2-1; D is unclear. Trimming stripped 2 bases from V and 8 bases from J, with 5 bases between. The CDR3 covers 11 residues. The germline CDR1 and CDR2 sequences are SGHDT and YYEEEE. CDR3 DNA sequence: TGTGCCAGCAGCTTTGAGGATGAGCAGTTCTTC. It codes for CASSFEDEQFF.

The chain links TRBV12-5 to TRBJ2-7, with D hard to call. CDR3 length: 16 amino acids. Trimming pared 0 bases from V and 0 bases from J, leaving 12 bases between. CDR1 and CDR2 (germline): LGHNT, FRNRAP. The CDR3 is CASGLVNAPSSYEQYF. CDR3 in DNA: TGTGCTAGTGGTTTGGTAAATGCACCGAGCTCCTACGAGCAGTACTTC. The full variable domain, rest sourced from reference TRBV12-5 and TRBJ2-7, is DARVTQTPRHKVTEMGQEVTMRCQPILGHNTVFWYRQTMMQGLELLAYFRNRAPLDDSGMPKDRFSAEMPDATLATLKIQPSEPRDSAVYFCASGLVNAPSSYEQYFGPGTRLTVT.

The chain employs TRBV7-9 and TRBJ2-7, with D perhaps TRBD2 (6 bases). The CDR3 length is 15 residues. Trimming removed 2 bases from V and 2 bases from J, with 13 bases in between. From germline, CDR1 is SEHNR and CDR2 FQNEAQ (reference sequence). The CDR3 DNA follows: TGTGCCAGCAGCTTACCTCAGCGGGTGGCCTACGAGCAGTACTTC. Protein: CASSLPQRVAYEQYF. Full variable domain (missing parts from reference TRBV7-9 and TRBJ2-7): DTGVSQNPRHKITKRGQNVTFRCDPISEHNRLYWYRQTLGQGPEFLTYFQNEAQLEKSRLLSDRFSAERPKGSFSTLEIQRTEQGDSAMYLCASSLPQRVAYEQYFGPGTRLTVT.

This rearrangement joins TRBV7-9 to TRBJ1-1; TRBD1 aligns across 8 bases. V shed 8 bases, J shed 6 bases, and the junction held 14 bases outside the gene matches. This CDR3 comprises 15 residues. The germline V gene has CDR1 SEHNR and CDR2 FQNEAQ (reference sequence). DNA of the CDR3: TGTGCCAGCCTCATTCAATCCGACAGGGGACCTGAAGCTTTCTTT. Its protein product is CASLIQSDRGPEAFF.

This chain joins TRBV20-1 and TRBJ2-3; D uncertain. Trimming removed 4 bases from V and 0 bases from J, with 8 bases in between. The CDR3 is 13 residues long. Germline CDR1 is DFQATT and CDR2 is SNEGSKA (reference sequence). The DNA for the CDR3 is TGCAGTGCTATACGCACCAGCACAGATACGCAGTATTTT. Protein sequence: CSAIRTSTDTQYF.

The genes are TRBV9 and TRBJ2-1, with 10 bases aligning to TRBD2. The CDR3 is 14 amino acids. Germline V CDR1 and CDR2: SGDLS, YYNGEE. The junction had 8 bases not matched to a gene; V was cut back by 7 bases and J by 7 bases. Here the CDR3 DNA reads TGTGCCAGCCAACCGGGACTAGCGTCAAATGAGCAGTTCTTC. Protein product: CASQPGLASNEQFF. Together with reference TRBV9 and TRBJ2-1, the CDR3 gives the full variable domain: DSGVTQTPKHLITATGQRVTLRCSPRSGDLSVYWYQQSLDQGLQFLIQYYNGEERAKGNILERFSAQQFPDLHSELNLSSLELGDSALYFCASQPGLASNEQFFGPGTRLTVL.